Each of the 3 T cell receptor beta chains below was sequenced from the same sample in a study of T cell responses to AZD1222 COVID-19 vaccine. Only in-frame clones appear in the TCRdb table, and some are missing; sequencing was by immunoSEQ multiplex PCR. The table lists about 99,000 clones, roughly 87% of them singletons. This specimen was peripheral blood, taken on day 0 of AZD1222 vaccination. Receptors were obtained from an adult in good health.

In nucleotides, the CDR3 is TGTGCCAGCAGCTTGGAGCGGGGCAGGGGCTACACCTTC. This encodes CASSLERGRGYTF. The gene calls are TRBV5-4 and TRBJ1-2, with D possibly matching TRBD1 (5 bases). CDR1 and CDR2 (germline): SGHNT, YYREEE (reference sequence). The CDR3 runs 13 residues. Trimming removed 0 bases from V and 8 bases from J, with 11 bases in between.

CDR3 sequence reads: CASSFGLYGLSNQPQHF. The CDR3 coding sequence is TGTGCCAGCAGCTTCGGGTTATACGGACTCAGCAATCAGCCCCAGCATTTT. The chain carries TRBV7-8 and TRBJ1-5; D not resolved. This CDR3 spans 17 amino acids. Trimming cost V 3 bases and J 1 base, with 16 bases left between them. The germline V gene has CDR1 SGHVS and CDR2 FQNEAQ.

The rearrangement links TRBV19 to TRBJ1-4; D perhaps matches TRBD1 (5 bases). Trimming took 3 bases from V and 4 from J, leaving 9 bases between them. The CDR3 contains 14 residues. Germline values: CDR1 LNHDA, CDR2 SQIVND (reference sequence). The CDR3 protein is CASSMGDSNEKLFF. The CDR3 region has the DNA TGTGCCAGTAGTATGGGTGACAGTAATGAAAAACTGTTTTTT.